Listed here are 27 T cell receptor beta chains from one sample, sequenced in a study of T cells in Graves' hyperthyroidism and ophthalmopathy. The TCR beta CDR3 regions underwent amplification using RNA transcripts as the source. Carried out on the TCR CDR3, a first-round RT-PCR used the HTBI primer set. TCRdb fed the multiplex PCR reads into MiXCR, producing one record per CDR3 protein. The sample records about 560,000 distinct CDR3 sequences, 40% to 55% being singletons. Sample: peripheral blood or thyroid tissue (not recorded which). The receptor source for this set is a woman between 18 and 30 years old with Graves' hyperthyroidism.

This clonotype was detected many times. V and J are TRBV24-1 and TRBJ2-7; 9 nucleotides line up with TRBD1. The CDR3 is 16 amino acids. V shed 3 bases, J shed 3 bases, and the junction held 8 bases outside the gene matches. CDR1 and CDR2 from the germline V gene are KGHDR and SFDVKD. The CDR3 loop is CATSDPTDRGNYEQYF. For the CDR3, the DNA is TGTGCCACCAGTGATCCGACGGACAGGGGAAACTACGAGCAGTACTTC.

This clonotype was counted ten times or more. The CDR3 DNA follows: TGTGCCAGTAGTATAGGGGCACACGAGGTCACCTTC. Encoded protein: CASSIGAHEVTF. The chain uses TRBV19 and TRBJ1-2; D is unclear. Germline-derived CDR1 and CDR2 are LNHDA and SQIVND (reference sequence). This CDR3 spans 12 amino acids. V lost 1 base to trimming and J lost 13 bases, with 13 bases between them. The full variable domain, completed using reference TRBV19 and TRBJ1-2, is DGGITQSPKYLFRKEGQNVTLSCEQNLNHDAMYWYRQDPGQGLRLIYYSQIVNDFQKGDIAEGYSVSREKKESFPLTVTSAQKNPTAFYLCASSIGAHEVTFGSGTRLTVV.

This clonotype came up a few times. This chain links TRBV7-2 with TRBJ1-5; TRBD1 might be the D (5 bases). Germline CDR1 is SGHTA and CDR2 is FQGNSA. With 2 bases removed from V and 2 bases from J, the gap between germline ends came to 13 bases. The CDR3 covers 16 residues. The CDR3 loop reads CASSLQGPRGNQPQHF. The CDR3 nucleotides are TGTGCCAGCAGCTTACAGGGTCCCAGGGGCAATCAGCCCCAGCATTTT.

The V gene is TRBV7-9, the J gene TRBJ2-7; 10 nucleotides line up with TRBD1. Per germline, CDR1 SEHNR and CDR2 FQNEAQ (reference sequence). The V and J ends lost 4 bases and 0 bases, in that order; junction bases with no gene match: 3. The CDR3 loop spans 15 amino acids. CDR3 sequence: CASSSTGGVSYEQYF. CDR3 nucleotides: TGTGCCAGCAGCTCGACAGGGGGCGTCTCCTACGAGCAGTACTTC. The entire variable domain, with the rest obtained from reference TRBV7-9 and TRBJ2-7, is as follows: DTGVSQNPRHKITKRGQNVTFRCDPISEHNRLYWYRQTLGQGPEFLTYFQNEAQLEKSRLLSDRFSAERPKGSFSTLEIQRTEQGDSAMYLCASSSTGGVSYEQYFGPGTRLTVT.

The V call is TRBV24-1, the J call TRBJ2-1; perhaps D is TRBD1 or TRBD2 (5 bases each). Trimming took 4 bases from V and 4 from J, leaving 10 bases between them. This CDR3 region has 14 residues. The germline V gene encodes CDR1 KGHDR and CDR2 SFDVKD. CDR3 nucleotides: TGTGCCACCAGTGAGGGGGACCTGTACAATGAGCAGTTCTTC. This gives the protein CATSEGDLYNEQFF.

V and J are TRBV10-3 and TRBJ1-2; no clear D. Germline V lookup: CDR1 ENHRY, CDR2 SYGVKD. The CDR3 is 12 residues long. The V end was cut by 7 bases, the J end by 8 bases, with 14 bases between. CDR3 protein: CAIKLPGAGYTF. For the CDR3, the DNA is TGTGCCATCAAACTCCCGGGAGCCGGCTACACCTTC.

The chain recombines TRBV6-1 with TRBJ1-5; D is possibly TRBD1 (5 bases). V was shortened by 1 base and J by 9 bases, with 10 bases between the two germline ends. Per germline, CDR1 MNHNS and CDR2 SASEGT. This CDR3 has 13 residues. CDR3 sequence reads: CASSEEWRGPQHF. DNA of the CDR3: TGTGCCAGCAGTGAAGAATGGAGGGGGCCCCAGCATTTT.

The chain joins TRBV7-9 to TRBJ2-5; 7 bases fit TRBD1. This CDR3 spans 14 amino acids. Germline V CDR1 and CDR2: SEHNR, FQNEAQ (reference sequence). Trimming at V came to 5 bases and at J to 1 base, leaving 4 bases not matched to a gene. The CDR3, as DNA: TGTGCCAGCAGCAACGACAGGGCCCAAGAGACCCAGTACTTC. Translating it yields CASSNDRAQETQYF.

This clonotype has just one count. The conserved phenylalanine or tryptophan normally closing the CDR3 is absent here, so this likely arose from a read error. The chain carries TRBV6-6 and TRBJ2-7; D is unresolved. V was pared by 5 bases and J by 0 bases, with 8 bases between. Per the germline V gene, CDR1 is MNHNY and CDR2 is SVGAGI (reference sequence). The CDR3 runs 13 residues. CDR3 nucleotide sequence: TGTGCCAGCAGTGAGTCATCCTCCTACGAGCAGTACCTC. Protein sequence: CASSESSSYEQYL.

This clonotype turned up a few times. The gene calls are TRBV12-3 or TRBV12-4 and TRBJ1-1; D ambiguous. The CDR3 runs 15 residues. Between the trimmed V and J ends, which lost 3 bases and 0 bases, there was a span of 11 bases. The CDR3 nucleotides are TGTGCCAGCAGTTTGACCAGTACACTGAACACTGAAGCTTTCTTT. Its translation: CASSLTSTLNTEAFF.

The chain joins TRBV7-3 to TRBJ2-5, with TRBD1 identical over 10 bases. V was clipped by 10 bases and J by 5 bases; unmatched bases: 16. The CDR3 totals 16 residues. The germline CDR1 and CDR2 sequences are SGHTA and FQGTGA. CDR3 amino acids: CATSDRGQGLHETQYF. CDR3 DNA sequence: TGTGCCACCAGTGATAGGGGACAGGGGCTTCATGAGACCCAGTACTTC.

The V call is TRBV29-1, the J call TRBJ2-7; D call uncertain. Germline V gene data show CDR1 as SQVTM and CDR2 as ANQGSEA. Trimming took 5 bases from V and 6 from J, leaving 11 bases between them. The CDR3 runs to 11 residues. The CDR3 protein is CSVPGAPEQYF. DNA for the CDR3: TGCAGCGTTCCGGGCGCCCCCGAGCAGTACTTC.

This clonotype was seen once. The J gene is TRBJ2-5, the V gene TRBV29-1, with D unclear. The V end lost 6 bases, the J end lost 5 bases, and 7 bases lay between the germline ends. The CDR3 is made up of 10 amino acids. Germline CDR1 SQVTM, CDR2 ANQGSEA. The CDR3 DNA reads TGCAGCGTCGGACCTGAGACCCAGTACTTC. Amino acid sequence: CSVGPETQYF.

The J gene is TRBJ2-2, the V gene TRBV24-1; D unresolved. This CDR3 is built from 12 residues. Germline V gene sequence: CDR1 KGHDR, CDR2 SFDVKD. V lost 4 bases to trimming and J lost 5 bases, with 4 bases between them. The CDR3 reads CATSDATGELFF. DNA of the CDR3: TGTGCCACCAGTGACGCTACCGGGGAGCTGTTTTTT.

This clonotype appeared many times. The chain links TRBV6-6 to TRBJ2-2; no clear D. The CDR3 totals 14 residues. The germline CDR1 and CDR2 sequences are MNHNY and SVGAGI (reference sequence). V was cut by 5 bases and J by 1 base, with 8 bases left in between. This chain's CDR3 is CASSPTGNTGELFF. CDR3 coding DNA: TGTGCCAGCAGTCCCACGGGGAACACCGGGGAGCTGTTTTTT.

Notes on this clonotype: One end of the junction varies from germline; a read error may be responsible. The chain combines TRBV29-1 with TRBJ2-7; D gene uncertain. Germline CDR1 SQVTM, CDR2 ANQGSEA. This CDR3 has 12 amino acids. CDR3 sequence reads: CCVDSGPNEQCF. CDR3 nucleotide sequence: TGCTGCGTTGACTCGGGCCCGAACGAGCAGTGCTTC.

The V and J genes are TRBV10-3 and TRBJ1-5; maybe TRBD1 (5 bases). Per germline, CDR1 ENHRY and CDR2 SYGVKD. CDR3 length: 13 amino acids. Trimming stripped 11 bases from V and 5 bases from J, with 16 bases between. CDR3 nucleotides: TGTGCCTGGAGCGACAGTAACTATCAGCCCCAGCATTTT. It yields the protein CAWSDSNYQPQHF.

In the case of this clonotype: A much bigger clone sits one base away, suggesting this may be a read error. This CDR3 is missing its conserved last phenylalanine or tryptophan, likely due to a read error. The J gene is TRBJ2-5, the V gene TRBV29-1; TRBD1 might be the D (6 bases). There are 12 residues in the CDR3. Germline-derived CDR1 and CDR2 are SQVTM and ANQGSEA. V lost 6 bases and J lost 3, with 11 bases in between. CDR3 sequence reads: CSVERTEETQYL. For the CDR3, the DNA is TGCAGCGTGGAGCGGACAGAAGAGACCCAGTACTTG.

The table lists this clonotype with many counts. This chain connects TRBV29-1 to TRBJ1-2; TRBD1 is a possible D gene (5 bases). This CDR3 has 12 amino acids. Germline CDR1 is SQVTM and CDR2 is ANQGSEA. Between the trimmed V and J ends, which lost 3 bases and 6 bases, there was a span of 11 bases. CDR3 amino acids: CSVDSGIDGYTF. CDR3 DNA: TGCAGCGTTGATTCAGGGATTGATGGCTACACCTTC.

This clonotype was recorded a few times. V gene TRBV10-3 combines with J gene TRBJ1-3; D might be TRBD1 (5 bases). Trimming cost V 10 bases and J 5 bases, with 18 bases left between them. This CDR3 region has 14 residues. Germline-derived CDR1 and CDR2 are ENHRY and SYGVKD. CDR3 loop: CASRVSGTRNTIYF. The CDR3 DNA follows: TGTGCCAGCAGAGTCAGCGGGACGAGAAACACCATATATTTT.

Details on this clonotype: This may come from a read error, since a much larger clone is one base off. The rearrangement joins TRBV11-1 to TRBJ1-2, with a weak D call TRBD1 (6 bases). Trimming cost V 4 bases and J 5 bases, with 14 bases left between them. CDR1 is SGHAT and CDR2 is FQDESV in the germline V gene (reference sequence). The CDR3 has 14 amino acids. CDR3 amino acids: CASSSGPGEYGYTF. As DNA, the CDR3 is TGTGCCAGCAGCTCGGGTCCAGGGGAGTATGGCTACACCTTC.

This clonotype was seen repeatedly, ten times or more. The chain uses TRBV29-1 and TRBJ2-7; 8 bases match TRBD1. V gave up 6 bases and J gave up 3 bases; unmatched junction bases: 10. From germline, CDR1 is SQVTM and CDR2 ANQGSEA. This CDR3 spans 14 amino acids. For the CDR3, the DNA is TGCAGCGTAAGGAAGGGGACAGGCGACTACGAGCAGTACTTC. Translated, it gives CSVRKGTGDYEQYF.

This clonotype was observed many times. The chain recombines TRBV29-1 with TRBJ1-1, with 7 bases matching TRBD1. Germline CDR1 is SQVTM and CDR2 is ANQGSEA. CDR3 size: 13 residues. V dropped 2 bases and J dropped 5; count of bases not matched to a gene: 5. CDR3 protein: CSVENRGGTEAFF. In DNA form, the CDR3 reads TGCAGCGTTGAAAACAGGGGAGGTACTGAAGCTTTCTTT.

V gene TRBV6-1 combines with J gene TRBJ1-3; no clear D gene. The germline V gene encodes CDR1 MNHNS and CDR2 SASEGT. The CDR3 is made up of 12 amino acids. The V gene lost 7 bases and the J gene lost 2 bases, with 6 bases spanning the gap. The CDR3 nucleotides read TGTGCCAGCACCTTAGCTGGAAACACCATATATTTT. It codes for CASTLAGNTIYF.

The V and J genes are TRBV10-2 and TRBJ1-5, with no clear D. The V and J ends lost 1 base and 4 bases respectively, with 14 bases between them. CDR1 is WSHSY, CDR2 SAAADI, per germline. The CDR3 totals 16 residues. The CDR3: CASSELGIPGNQPQHF. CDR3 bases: TGCGCCAGCAGTGAGTTAGGAATCCCGGGGAATCAGCCCCAGCATTTT.

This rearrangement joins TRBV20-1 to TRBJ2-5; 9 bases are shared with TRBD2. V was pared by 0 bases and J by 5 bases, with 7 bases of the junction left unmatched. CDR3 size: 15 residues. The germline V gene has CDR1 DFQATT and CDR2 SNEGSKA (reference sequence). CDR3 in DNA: TGCAGTGCTAGAGATGAGGCTAGCGGGATTGAGACCCAGTACTTC. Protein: CSARDEASGIETQYF.

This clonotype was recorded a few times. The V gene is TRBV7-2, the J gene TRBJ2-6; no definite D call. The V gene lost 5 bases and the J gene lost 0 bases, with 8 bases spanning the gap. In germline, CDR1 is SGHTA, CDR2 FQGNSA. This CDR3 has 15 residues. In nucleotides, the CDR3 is TGTGCCAGCAGCCCGTCGCTCTCTGGGGCCAACGTCCTGACTTTC. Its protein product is CASSPSLSGANVLTF.